The clone carrying this T cell receptor (beta chain) was observed a handful of times. The data were obtained in a study of blood T cell repertoires in COVID-19. Looking at the study overall: From T cells, B-cell-depleted T cells, or PBMCs came the material, which was cDNA or gDNA.

The participants were between roughly 18 and 89 years old and came from some 23 US areas. Participants' own reports of clinical history determined their cohort assignment. Profiled with immunoSEQ multiplex PCR; TCRdb holds only in-frame clones, not every one. The profile shows approximately 200,000 clones, approximately 80% of them singletons. Specimen: PBMCs or T cells enriched from blood (not recorded which). This clonotype was obtained from a man aged 60 to 75 who had recovered from COVID-19.

The CDR3 coding sequence is TGTGCCAGCAGCTTAGCGTGGGGACAGGGTAGGACTGAAGCTTTCTTT. Translated: CASSLAWGQGRTEAFF. The chain has TRBV11-2 and TRBJ1-1; 9 nucleotides align to TRBD1. The CDR3 runs 16 residues. V was pared by 1 base and J by 5 bases, with 8 bases of the junction left unmatched. Germline CDR1 and CDR2: SGHAT and FQNNGV.